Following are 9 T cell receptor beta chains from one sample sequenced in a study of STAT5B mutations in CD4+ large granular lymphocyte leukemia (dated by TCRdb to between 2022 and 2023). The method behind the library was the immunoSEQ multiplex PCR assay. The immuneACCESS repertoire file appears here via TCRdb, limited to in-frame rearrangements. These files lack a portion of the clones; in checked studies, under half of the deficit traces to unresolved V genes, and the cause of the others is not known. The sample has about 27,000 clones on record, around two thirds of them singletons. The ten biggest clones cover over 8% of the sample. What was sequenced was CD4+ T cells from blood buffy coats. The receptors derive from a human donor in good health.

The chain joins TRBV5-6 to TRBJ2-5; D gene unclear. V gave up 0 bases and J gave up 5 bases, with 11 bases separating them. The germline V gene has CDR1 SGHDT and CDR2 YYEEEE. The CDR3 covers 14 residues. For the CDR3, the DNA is TGTGCCAGCAGCTTGGCCGGTCCGGCGGAGACCCAGTACTTC. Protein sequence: CASSLAGPAETQYF.

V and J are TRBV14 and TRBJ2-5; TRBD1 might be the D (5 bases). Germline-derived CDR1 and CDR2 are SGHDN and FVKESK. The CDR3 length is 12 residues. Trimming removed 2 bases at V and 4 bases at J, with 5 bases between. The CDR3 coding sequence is TGTGCCAGCAGCCAACAGGGAGAGACCCAGTACTTC. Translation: CASSQQGETQYF.

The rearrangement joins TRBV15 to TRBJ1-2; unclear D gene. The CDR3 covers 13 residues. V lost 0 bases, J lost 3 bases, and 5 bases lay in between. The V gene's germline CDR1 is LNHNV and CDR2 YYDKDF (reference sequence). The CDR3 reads CATSRDTDYGYTF. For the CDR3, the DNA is TGTGCCACCAGCAGAGATACCGACTATGGCTACACCTTC. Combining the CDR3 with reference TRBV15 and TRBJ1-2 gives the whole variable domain DAMVIQNPRYQVTQFGKPVTLSCSQTLNHNVMYWYQQKSSQAPKLLFHYYDKDFNNEADTPDNFQSRRPNTSFCFLDIRSPGLGDTAMYLCATSRDTDYGYTFGSGTRLTVV.

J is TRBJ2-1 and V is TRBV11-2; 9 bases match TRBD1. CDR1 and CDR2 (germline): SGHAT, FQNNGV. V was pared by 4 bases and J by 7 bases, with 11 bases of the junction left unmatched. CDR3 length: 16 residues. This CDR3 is CASSSMDRGIGNEQFF. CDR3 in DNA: TGTGCCAGCAGCTCAATGGACAGGGGAATCGGAAATGAGCAGTTCTTC.

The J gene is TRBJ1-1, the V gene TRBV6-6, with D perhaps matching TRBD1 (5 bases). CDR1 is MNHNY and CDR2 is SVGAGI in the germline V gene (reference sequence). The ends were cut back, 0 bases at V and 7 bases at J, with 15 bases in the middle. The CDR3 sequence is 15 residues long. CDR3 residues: CASSYSSRAINEAFF. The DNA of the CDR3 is TGTGCCAGCAGTTACTCGAGCAGGGCCATAAATGAAGCTTTCTTT.

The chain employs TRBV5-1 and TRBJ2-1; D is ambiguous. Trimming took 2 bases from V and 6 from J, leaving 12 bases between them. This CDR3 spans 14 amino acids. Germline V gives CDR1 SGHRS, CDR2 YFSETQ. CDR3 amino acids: CASSLGGSSNEQFF. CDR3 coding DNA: TGCGCCAGCAGCTTAGGTGGCAGTAGCAATGAGCAGTTCTTC.

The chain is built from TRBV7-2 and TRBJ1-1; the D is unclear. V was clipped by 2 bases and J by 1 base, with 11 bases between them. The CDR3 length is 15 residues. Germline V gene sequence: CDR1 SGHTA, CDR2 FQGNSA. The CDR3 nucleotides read TGTGCCAGCAGCTTACATCTCAAGGGGAACACTGAAGCTTTCTTT. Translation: CASSLHLKGNTEAFF.

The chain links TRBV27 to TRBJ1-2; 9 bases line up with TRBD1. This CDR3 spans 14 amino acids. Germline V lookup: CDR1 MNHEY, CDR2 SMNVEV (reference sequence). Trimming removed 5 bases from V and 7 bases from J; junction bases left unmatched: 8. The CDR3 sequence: CASSRRTGAGGYTF. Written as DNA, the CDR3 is TGTGCCAGCAGTCGCCGGACAGGGGCGGGTGGCTACACCTTC.

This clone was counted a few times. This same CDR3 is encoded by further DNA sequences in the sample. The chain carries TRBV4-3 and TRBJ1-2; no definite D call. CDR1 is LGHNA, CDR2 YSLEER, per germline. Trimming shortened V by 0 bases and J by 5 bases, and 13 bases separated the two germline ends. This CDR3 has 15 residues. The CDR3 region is CASSQDRAVAYGYTF. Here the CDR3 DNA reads TGCGCCAGCAGCCAAGATAGGGCAGTAGCTTATGGCTACACCTTC.